One T cell receptor (beta chain) is described in this entry. This sample stems from a study of blood T cells in healthy people across ages. The second PCR ran roughly 7 to 12 cycles with a sample-barcoded 5' primer and J-beta primers. Each CDR3 protein gets one entry after TCRdb re-called the 5' RACE reads with MiXCR. The sample records 1.5 million to 2 million distinct CDR3 sequences, 28% being singletons. From germline, CDR1 is DFQATT and CDR2 SNEGSKA (reference sequence). J lost 9 bases, V lost 4 bases, and 5 bases had no gene match. CDR3 length equals 12 residues. The origin of this receptor is a woman under 40 in good health. The chain couples TRBV20-1 to TRBJ2-1; TRBD2 matches 8 bases. The sequencing sample was made of blood. CDR3 coding DNA: TGCAGTGCTATCGGGACTAGAAGTGAGCAGTTCTTC. This codes for CSAIGTRSEQFF.